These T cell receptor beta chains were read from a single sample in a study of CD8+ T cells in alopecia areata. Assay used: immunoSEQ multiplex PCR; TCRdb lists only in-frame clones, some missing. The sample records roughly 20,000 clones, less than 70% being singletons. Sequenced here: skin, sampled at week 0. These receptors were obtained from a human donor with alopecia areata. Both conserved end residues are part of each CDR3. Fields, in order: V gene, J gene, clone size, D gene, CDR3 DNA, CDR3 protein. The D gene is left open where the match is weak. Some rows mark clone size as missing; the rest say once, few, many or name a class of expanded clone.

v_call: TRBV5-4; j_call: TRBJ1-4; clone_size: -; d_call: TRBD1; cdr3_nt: TGTGCCAGCAGTCACTCCGGGACAGTTAATGAAAAACTGTTTTTT; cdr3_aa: CASSHSGTVNEKLFF
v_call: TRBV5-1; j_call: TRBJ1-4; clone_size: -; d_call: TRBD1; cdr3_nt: TGCGCCAGCAGCTTGCAGGGGGCGGATGAAAAACTGTTTTTT; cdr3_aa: CASSLQGADEKLFF
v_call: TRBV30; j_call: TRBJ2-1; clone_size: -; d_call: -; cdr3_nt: TGTGCCTGGAGTGGCCTCTTACATGAGCAGTTCTTC; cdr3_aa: CAWSGLLHEQFF
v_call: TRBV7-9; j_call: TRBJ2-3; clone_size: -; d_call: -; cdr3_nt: TGTGCCAGCAGCCTTAATTTCGGAGTAAGCACAGATACGCAGTATTTT; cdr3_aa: CASSLNFGVSTDTQYF
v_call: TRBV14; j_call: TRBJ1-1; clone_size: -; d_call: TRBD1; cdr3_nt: TGTGCCAACCCGAAGACAGGGGGAACTGAAGCTTTCTTT; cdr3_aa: CANPKTGGTEAFF
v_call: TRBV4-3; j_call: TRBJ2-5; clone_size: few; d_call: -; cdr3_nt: TGCGCCAGCAGCCGGTCGGGGGACAATGTGGAGACCCAGTACTTC; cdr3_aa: CASSRSGDNVETQYF
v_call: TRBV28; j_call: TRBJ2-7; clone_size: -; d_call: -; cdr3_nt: TGTGCCAGCAGTACCCTTAGGAGGAGGGGGCCGCTTTGGGGCGAGCAGTACTTC; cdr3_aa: CASSTLRRRGPLWGEQYF
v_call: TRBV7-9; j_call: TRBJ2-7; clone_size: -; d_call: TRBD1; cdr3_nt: TGTGCCAGCAGCCAGACAGGGCCCTCCTACGAGCAGTACTTC; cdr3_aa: CASSQTGPSYEQYF
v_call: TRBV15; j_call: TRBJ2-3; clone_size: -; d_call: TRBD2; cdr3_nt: TGTGCCACCAGGAGAGCGGGGCCCACAGATACGCAGTATTTT; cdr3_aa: CATRRAGPTDTQYF
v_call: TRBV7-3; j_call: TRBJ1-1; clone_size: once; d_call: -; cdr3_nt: TGTGCCAGCAGCCCTGACACGAACACTGAAGCTTTCTTT; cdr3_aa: CASSPDTNTEAFF
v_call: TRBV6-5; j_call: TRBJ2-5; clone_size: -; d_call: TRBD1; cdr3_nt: TGTGCCAGCAGCCACGGGACAGGGGGCATAGGGCAGTACTTC; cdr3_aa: CASSHGTGGIGQYF
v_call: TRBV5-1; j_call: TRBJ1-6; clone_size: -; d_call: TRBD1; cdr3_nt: TGCGCCAGCAGCTTGGGGCAGGGGGCTGCTTCACCCCTCCACTTT; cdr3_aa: CASSLGQGAASPLHF
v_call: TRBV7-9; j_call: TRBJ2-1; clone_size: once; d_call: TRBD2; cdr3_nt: TGTGCCAGCAGCCCCCCGCTAGCGGGGGGCCGGGGAGAGCAGTTCTTC; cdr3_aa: CASSPPLAGGRGEQFF
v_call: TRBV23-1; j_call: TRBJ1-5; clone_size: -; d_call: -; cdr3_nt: TGCGCCAGCAGTCAATCTCCCAGGGGACGCAATCAGCCCCAGCATTTT; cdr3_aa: CASSQSPRGRNQPQHF
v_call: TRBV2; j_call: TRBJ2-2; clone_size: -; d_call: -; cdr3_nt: TGTGCCAGCAGTGCGGGGGTTACGAACACCGGGGAGCTGTTTTTT; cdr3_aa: CASSAGVTNTGELFF
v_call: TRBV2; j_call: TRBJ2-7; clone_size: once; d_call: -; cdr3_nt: TGTGCCAGTGAAGTAGGGCTCTACGAGCAGTACTTC; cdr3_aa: CASEVGLYEQYF
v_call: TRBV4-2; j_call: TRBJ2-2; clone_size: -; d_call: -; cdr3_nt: TGTGCCAGCAGCCAAGAGGTATTTAACACCGGGGAGCTGTTTTTT; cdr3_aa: CASSQEVFNTGELFF
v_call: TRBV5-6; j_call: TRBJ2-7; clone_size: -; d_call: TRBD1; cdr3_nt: TGTGCCAGCAGCGACACAGGGGACGAGCAGTACTTC; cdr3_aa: CASSDTGDEQYF
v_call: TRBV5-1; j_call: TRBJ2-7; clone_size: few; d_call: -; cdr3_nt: TGCGCCAGCAGCTTGGAAAGGAGCGAGCAGTACTTC; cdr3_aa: CASSLERSEQYF
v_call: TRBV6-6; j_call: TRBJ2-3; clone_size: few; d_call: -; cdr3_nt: TGTGCCAGCAGCCCACCGGGGACAGATACGCAGTATTTT; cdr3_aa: CASSPPGTDTQYF
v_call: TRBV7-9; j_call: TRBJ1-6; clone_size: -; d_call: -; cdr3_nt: TGTGCCAGCAGCCCTCCCCTAGACAGCTCCTATAATTCACCCCTCCACTTT; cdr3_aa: CASSPPLDSSYNSPLHF
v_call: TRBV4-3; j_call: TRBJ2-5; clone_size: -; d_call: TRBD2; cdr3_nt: TGCGCCAGCAGCCAAGAACTAGCGGGGTCTCAAGAGACCCAGTACTTC; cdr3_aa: CASSQELAGSQETQYF
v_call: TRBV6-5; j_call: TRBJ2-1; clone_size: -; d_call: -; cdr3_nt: TGTGCCAGCAGTCCCTCCAATGAGCAGTTCTTC; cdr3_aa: CASSPSNEQFF
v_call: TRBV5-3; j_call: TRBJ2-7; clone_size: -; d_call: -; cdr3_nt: TGTGCCAGCAGCTCTGAGTTGGTAGTGGGAAGCGAGCAGTACTTC; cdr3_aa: CASSSELVVGSEQYF
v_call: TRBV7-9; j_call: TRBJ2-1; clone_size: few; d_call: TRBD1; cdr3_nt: TGTGCCAGCACCATGGGACAGGGGGCGAATAATGAGCAGTTCTTC; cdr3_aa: CASTMGQGANNEQFF
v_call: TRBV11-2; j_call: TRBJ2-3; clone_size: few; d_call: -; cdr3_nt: TGTGCCAGCAGCTTGCAAGGTCAAAACACAGATACGCAGTATTTT; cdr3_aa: CASSLQGQNTDTQYF
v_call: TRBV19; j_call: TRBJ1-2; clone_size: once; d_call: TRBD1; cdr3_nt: TGTGCCAGTAGTATGTTAATGGGACAGAGCTATGGCTACACCTTC; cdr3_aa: CASSMLMGQSYGYTF
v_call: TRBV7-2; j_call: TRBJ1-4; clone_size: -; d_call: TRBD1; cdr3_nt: TGTGCCAGCAGCCGGGGGTCGACAGGGTATAATGAAAAACTGTTTTTT; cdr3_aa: CASSRGSTGYNEKLFF
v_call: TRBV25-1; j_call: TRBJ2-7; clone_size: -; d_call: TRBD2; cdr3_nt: TGTGCCAGCAGTGAATCCGGGAGGGGGGCCTACGAGCAGTACTTC; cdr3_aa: CASSESGRGAYEQYF
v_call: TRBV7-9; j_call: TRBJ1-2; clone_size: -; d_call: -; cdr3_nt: TGTGCCAGCAGCCCCTCCGTTATCAGTGGCTACACCTTC; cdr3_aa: CASSPSVISGYTF
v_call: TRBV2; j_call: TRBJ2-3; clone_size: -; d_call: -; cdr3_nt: TGTGCCAGCAGTGAAGGAGGGGGACCCACAGATACGCAGTATTTT; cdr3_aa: CASSEGGGPTDTQYF
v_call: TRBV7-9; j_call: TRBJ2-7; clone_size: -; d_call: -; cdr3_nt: TGTGCCAGCAGCCGCCCTACGGGGGATTACGAGCAGTACTTC; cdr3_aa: CASSRPTGDYEQYF